This T cell receptor (beta chain) was identified during a study of blood T cells in healthy people across ages. Study-level information: About one barcoded beta molecule was captured per two T cells (by template switching).

Concerning this clonotype itself: This may be a read error: a much more frequent sequence differs by one nucleotide.

The use of a sample-barcoded 5' primer and a J-beta primer mix characterized a second PCR of about 7 to 12 cycles. MiXCR was run by TCRdb on the 5' RACE reads, yielding one entry per CDR3 protein. Of fewer than 950,000 distinct CDR3 sequences in the sample, 30% to 45% are singletons; the top ten hold approximately 12%. Germline V lookup: CDR1 GTSNPN, CDR2 SVGIG (reference sequence). This CDR3 contains 14 residues. The clonotype was recovered from a man between 18 and 35 years old in good health. V and J are TRBV30 and TRBJ2-1; 8 nucleotides line up with TRBD2. Sequencing input: blood. The CDR3 is CAWSVSAGVNEQLF. The CDR3 DNA reads TGTGCCTGGAGTGTATCAGCGGGGGTCAATGAGCAGTTATTC.